Listed here are 5 T cell receptor beta chains from one sample, sequenced in a study of CD8 T cells in ankylosing spondylitis. Via MiXCR, TCRdb re-called the 5' RACE reads, giving one row per CDR3 protein. The sample lists approximately 240,000 distinct CDR3 sequences; 24% were seen once. The sequencing sample was made of blood, either unsorted or a sorted T cell fraction (not recorded which). The receptors shown here come from a male donor with ankylosing spondylitis or in good health (not recorded which).

This clonotype was seen a few times. The CDR3 here is CSASSLSRSSGGNQETQYF. Written as DNA, the CDR3 is TGCAGTGCTAGTTCCCTGTCAAGGTCTAGCGGGGGTAACCAAGAGACCCAGTACTTC. This chain links TRBV20-1 with TRBJ2-5; 10 nucleotides align to TRBD2. The CDR3 sequence is 19 residues long. Germline loops: CDR1 DFQATT, CDR2 SNEGSKA (reference sequence). Losses at the gene ends were 3 bases for V and 0 bases for J; bases not matched to a gene: 16.

This chain connects TRBV20-1 to TRBJ2-7, with D unclear. There are 14 residues in the CDR3. Germline assignment: CDR1 DFQATT and CDR2 SNEGSKA (reference sequence). V shed 3 bases and J shed 0 bases, with 12 bases lying between them. In nucleotides, the CDR3 is TGCAGTGCTAGCCTGACGGGCTACTCCTACGAGCAGTACTTC. As protein: CSASLTGYSYEQYF.

There are many counts of this clonotype. This chain joins TRBV20-1 and TRBJ2-5; the match to TRBD2 covers 8 bases. After removal of 0 bases from V and 0 bases from J, the junction contained 9 bases not matched to a gene. This CDR3 is 17 amino acids long. Germline CDR1 reads DFQATT; CDR2 reads SNEGSKA (reference sequence). This CDR3 is CSARDLGGGTYQETQYF. CDR3 nucleotides: TGCAGTGCTAGAGATCTGGGCGGGGGGACGTACCAAGAGACCCAGTACTTC.

The sample holds many counts of this clonotype. The chain uses TRBV20-1 and TRBJ2-7, with 7 bases that match TRBD2. V lost 3 bases and J lost 3; bases outside the gene matches: 2. Germline CDR1 and CDR2: DFQATT and SNEGSKA (reference sequence). This CDR3 has 12 amino acids. The chain's CDR3 is CSARGGVYEQYF. The CDR3, as DNA: TGCAGTGCTAGGGGAGGGGTCTACGAGCAGTACTTC.

This chain links TRBV20-1 with TRBJ1-1; D is perhaps TRBD1 (6 bases). The CDR3 spans 14 residues. V was shortened by 6 bases and J by 5 bases, with 19 bases between the two germline ends. CDR1 and CDR2 from the germline V gene are DFQATT and SNEGSKA (reference sequence). CDR3 coding DNA: TGCAGTGCCTCGCCCCGGGGGCGGGGGACTGAAGCTTTCTTT. Translating gives CSASPRGRGTEAFF.